One T cell receptor (beta chain) is described in this entry. The sample is drawn from a study of blood T cell repertoires in COVID-19. Across the whole study: Specimens from acute and convalescent COVID-19 originated in the United States, Italy and Spain.

Original processing notes: Reference gene primer amplification gave estimated nucleated cell counts. TCRdb's copy holds only in-frame clones and misses some; the assay was immunoSEQ multiplex PCR. Clone size and V and J calls were adopted from that table, with D and trimming inferred from the DNA. The table has roughly 200,000 clones, approximately 85% seen once. Allocation to cohorts depended on clinical history reported by the participants. Sequencing was done on a sample of PBMCs or T cells enriched from blood (not recorded which). The TCR comes from a man aged 40-50 years who had recovered from COVID-19.

The CDR3 reads CASGAGYTYNEQFF. CDR3 DNA: TGTGCTAGTGGGGCCGGGTACACCTACAATGAGCAGTTCTTC. The chain combines TRBV12-5 with TRBJ2-1; D unresolved. CDR3 length equals 14 residues. Germline V gene lookup returns CDR1 LGHNT and CDR2 FRNRAP. Trimming shortened V by 6 bases and J by 2 bases, and 11 bases separated the two germline ends.